This TCR beta chain was found in a study of blood T cell repertoires in COVID-19. Study details: T cells, B-cell-depleted T cells, or PBMCs supplied cDNA or gDNA.

Authors' methods: Nucleated cell number was recorded as an estimate derived from reference gene primer amplification. This table comes from immunoSEQ multiplex PCR, and its TCRdb copy is limited to in-frame clones, with some not included. D and trimming come from the DNA, and the V and J calls and clone size come from that table. The table records some 130,000 clones, roughly 80% of them present only once. In germline, CDR1 is MDHEN, CDR2 SYDVKM. The ends were cut back, 3 bases at V and 7 bases at J, with 15 bases in the middle. This CDR3 region has 14 residues. The specimen sequenced was peripheral blood. The clonotype comes from a man between 60 and 75 years old who had recovered from COVID-19. The chain links TRBV28 to TRBJ1-1; no definite D call. CDR3 nucleotide sequence: TGTGCCAGCAGTTTGGCGGGGTGGGTAGGTGAAGCTTTCTTT. Translation gives CASSLAGWVGEAFF.